What follows are 14 T cell receptor beta chains derived from one specimen sequenced in a study of OX40 agonist ivuxolimab in advanced cancers. Data came from immunoSEQ multiplex PCR; TCRdb stores just in-frame clones and leaves some out. This table has roughly 79,000 clones, around 84% appearing once. Sequenced material: CD4+ or CD8+ T cells sorted from blood, taken in a trial of the OX40 agonist ivuxolimab. The receptor set was obtained from an adult with an advanced solid tumor such as melanoma, head and neck, liver or kidney cancer.

This chain uses TRBV19 with TRBJ1-1; possibly TRBD1 for D (5 bases). The CDR3 sequence is 14 residues long. The ends were cut back, 6 bases at V and 0 bases at J, with 11 bases in the middle. Germline V CDR1 and CDR2: LNHDA, SQIVND (reference sequence). CDR3 nucleotide sequence: TGTGCCAGTAGACAGACAGATTTGAACACTGAAGCTTTCTTT. It encodes CASRQTDLNTEAFF.

The chain links TRBV7-9 to TRBJ2-5, with D possibly TRBD2 on 5 matching bases. V lost 4 bases and J lost 5, with 8 bases in between. The CDR3 length is 12 residues. Germline assignment: CDR1 SEHNR and CDR2 FQNEAQ (reference sequence). The CDR3 nucleotides read TGTGCCAGCAGCTCTAGAGGGGAGACCCAGTACTTC. Translating gives CASSSRGETQYF. Full variable domain (missing parts from reference TRBV7-9 and TRBJ2-5): DTGVSQNPRHKITKRGQNVTFRCDPISEHNRLYWYRQTLGQGPEFLTYFQNEAQLEKSRLLSDRFSAERPKGSFSTLEIQRTEQGDSAMYLCASSSRGETQYFGPGTRLLVL.

The rearrangement uses TRBV19 and TRBJ2-7, with 9 bases lining up with TRBD1. The V gene end was trimmed by 5 bases and the J gene end by 5 bases; junction bases not matched to a gene: 7. This CDR3 region has 14 residues. Germline V gene data show CDR1 as LNHDA and CDR2 as SQIVND (reference sequence). The CDR3 sequence: CASSLDRGTHEQYF. Written as DNA, the CDR3 is TGTGCCAGTAGTCTCGACAGGGGGACACACGAGCAGTACTTC.

With respect to this clone: Other nucleotide sequences in the sample specify the same CDR3. This rearrangement joins TRBV11-2 to TRBJ2-1; 14 bases map to TRBD2. J lost 7 bases, V lost 3 bases, and 2 bases had no gene match. Germline-derived CDR1 and CDR2 are SGHAT and FQNNGV. The CDR3 spans 15 residues. The CDR3 loop is CASSLGLAGENEQFF. CDR3 nucleotides: TGTGCCAGCAGCTTGGGACTAGCGGGGGAAAATGAGCAGTTCTTC.

This clone came up a few times. The V call is TRBV5-4, the J call TRBJ1-1; D is possibly TRBD1 (5 bases). Germline loops: CDR1 SGHNT, CDR2 YYREEE (reference sequence). The CDR3 has 16 amino acids. Between the trimmed V and J ends, which lost 4 bases and 5 bases, there was a span of 21 bases. CDR3 DNA: TGTGCCAGCAGCGCCGATGTAACCAGGGCCGGGACTGAAGCTTTCTTT. As protein: CASSADVTRAGTEAFF.

V gene TRBV6-5 combines with J gene TRBJ2-1; D is undetermined. The CDR3 contains 16 residues. Germline CDR1 is MNHEY and CDR2 is SVGAGI. The V end lost 0 bases, the J end lost 10 bases, and 19 bases lay between the germline ends. The CDR3 here is CASSYSTPWLTTEQFF. As DNA, the CDR3 is TGTGCCAGCAGTTACTCGACCCCCTGGTTGACAACCGAGCAGTTCTTC.

As concerns this clone: Other DNA sequences within the sample encode an identical CDR3. The V and J genes are TRBV2 and TRBJ2-2; 8 nucleotides match TRBD2. The CDR3 is 15 amino acids. CDR1 and CDR2 (germline): SNHLY, FYNNEI. Trimming took 2 bases from V and 1 from J; bases not matched to a gene: 0. CDR3 protein: CASSETSGNTGELFF. The CDR3, as DNA: TGTGCCAGCAGTGAAACTAGCGGGAACACCGGGGAGCTGTTTTTT.

The chain employs TRBV29-1 and TRBJ2-1; 7 nucleotides align to TRBD2. Germline CDR1 is SQVTM and CDR2 is ANQGSEA. The CDR3 sequence is 13 residues long. Trimming removed 3 bases from V and 5 bases from J; junction bases left unmatched: 4. CDR3 in DNA: TGCAGCGTTGAGCGGGGAGGGAACAATGAGCAGTTCTTC. Translated, it gives CSVERGGNNEQFF.

This chain links TRBV18 with TRBJ2-1; D uncertain. V lost 0 bases and J 6 bases, leaving 9 bases between the germline ends. This CDR3 spans 14 amino acids. In germline, CDR1 is KGHSH, CDR2 LQKENI. The CDR3 loop reads CASSPPSAFNEQFF. DNA of the CDR3: TGTGCCAGCTCACCACCGTCAGCGTTCAATGAGCAGTTCTTC.

The chain carries TRBV28 and TRBJ2-7; perhaps TRBD2 as D (6 bases). This CDR3 contains 11 residues. Per the germline V gene, CDR1 is MDHEN and CDR2 is SYDVKM. V was clipped by 5 bases and J by 9 bases, with 11 bases between them. The CDR3 protein is CASSLMGGQYF. As DNA, the CDR3 is TGTGCCAGCAGTCTCATGGGAGGGCAGTACTTC.

This clone was seen more than once but under ten times. This chain connects TRBV10-3 to TRBJ2-6; D might be TRBD1 (6 bases). The CDR3 loop spans 16 amino acids. CDR1 ENHRY and CDR2 SYGVKD come from the germline V gene. V dropped 10 bases and J dropped 2 bases, with 18 bases sitting between them. CDR3 region: CATTYDRTPGANVLTF. CDR3 nucleotides: TGTGCCACCACATATGACAGGACTCCTGGGGCCAACGTCCTGACTTTC.

A remark on this clone: This same CDR3 is encoded by further DNA sequences in the sample. The rearrangement joins TRBV5-1 to TRBJ2-7, with 7 bases fitting TRBD2. V was clipped by 2 bases and J by 2 bases; unmatched bases: 1. Germline CDR1 SGHRS, CDR2 YFSETQ. The CDR3 is made up of 13 amino acids. In DNA form, the CDR3 reads TGCGCCAGCAGCTTAGGGACTACCTACGAGCAGTACTTC. Amino acid sequence: CASSLGTTYEQYF.

The chain uses TRBV2 and TRBJ2-7; TRBD1 matches 8 bases. The CDR3 spans 17 residues. With 5 bases clipped from V and 1 base from J, the junction kept 13 bases outside the gene matches. From germline, CDR1 is SNHLY and CDR2 FYNNEI. The CDR3 bases are TGTGCCAGCAGTAACGACCAACAGGGGGAGTCTTCCTACGAGCAGTACTTC. Translated, it gives CASSNDQQGESSYEQYF.

The genes are TRBV19 and TRBJ2-7, with 10 bases aligning to TRBD1. CDR3 length: 14 amino acids. CDR1 and CDR2 from the germline V gene are LNHDA and SQIVND (reference sequence). Trimming cost V 7 bases and J 7 bases; bases outside gene matches: 10. This CDR3 is CASNPGQGFGEQYF. The CDR3 DNA sequence: TGTGCCAGTAACCCGGGACAGGGGTTTGGTGAGCAGTACTTC.